The source of this T cell receptor (beta chain) is a study of identical twins. TCRdb processed the 5' RACE reads anew with MiXCR; each CDR3 protein has one entry. The table has 1.5 million to 2 million distinct CDR3 sequences, around 33% seen once; the top ten hold approximately 0.29%. This clonotype was recorded many times. Its specificity is unknown. Broader study findings: Memory repertoires lacked the insertion deficit that abundant cord blood beta clonotypes showed.

The CDR3 contains 16 residues. Trimming shortened V by 1 base and J by 2 bases, and 15 bases separated the two germline ends. Germline V gene sequence: CDR1 SGHTA, CDR2 FQGNSA. The sequence derives from a newborn girl in good health. Sequencing was performed on cord blood. The chain combines TRBV7-2 with TRBJ2-7; D is unresolved. CDR3 residues: CASSLVGTKVAYEQYF. The DNA for the CDR3 is TGTGCCAGCAGCTTAGTCGGTACGAAAGTTGCCTACGAGCAGTACTTC.